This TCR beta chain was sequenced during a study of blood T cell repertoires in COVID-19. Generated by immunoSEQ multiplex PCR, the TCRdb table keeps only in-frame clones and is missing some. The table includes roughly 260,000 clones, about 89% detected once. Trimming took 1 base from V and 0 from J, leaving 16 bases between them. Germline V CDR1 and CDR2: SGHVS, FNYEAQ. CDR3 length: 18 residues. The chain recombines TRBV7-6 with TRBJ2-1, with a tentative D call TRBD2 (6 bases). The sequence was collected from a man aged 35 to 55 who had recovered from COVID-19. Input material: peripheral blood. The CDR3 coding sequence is TGTGCCAGCAGCTTAGGGGGTGGAGGGACGAGCTCCTACAATGAGCAGTTCTTC. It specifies CASSLGGGGTSSYNEQFF.